These T cell receptor beta chains were read from a single sample in a study of T cells after yellow fever vaccination. TCRdb re-called the 5' RACE reads with MiXCR, one entry per CDR3 protein. The table lists 500,000 to 650,000 distinct CDR3 sequences, around a sixth of them singletons, with 15% to 20% in the top ten. The sequenced sample was PBMCs, obtained 5 days after the first yellow fever vaccination. The receptors stem from a man aged 18-30 years who received the YFV17D yellow fever vaccine. Each CDR3 is given with its conserved first and last residue. A D gene is named only where the DNA matches it firmly. Some rows have no size entry. The others give once, few or many, or a class for an expanded clone.

TRBV20-1	TRBJ1-4	.	.	CSARQMRGEKLFF	TGCAGTGCTAGGCAGATGCGAGGGGAAAAACTGTTTTTT
TRBV18	TRBJ2-7	.	.	CASWGLDRSYEQYF	TGTGCCAGCTGGGGACTGGATAGGTCCTACGAGCAGTACTTC
TRBV19	TRBJ1-2	.	TRBD1	CASSPTSTGPTYGYTF	TGTGCCAGTAGTCCAACTTCGACAGGGCCCACCTATGGCTACACCTTC
TRBV7-2	TRBJ1-1	few	.	CASSESRVSYTEAFF	TGTGCCAGCAGCGAGAGCAGGGTGTCGTACACTGAAGCTTTCTTT
TRBV6-1	TRBJ2-1	.	.	CASSEQGGSYNEQFF	TGTGCCAGCAGTGAACAGGGGGGCTCCTACAATGAGCAGTTCTTC
TRBV4-1	TRBJ2-5	.	.	CASSPSGPETQYF	TGCGCCAGCAGCCCCTCAGGGCCGGAGACCCAGTACTTC
TRBV5-6	TRBJ1-6	.	TRBD1	CASSRIETGARSPLHF	TGTGCCAGCAGCCGAATCGAGACAGGGGCGAGGTCACCCCTCCACTTT
TRBV12-3/TRBV12-4	TRBJ1-2	few	TRBD1	CASSLMDRKVRGYTF	TGTGCCAGCAGTTTAATGGACAGGAAGGTTCGGGGCTACACCTTC
TRBV27	TRBJ1-2	.	.	CASTAGDKNYGYTF	TGTGCCAGCACCGCGGGCGATAAAAACTATGGCTACACCTTC
TRBV20-1	TRBJ2-7	.	TRBD1	CSARPGTGEVGEQYF	TGCAGTGCTAGACCGGGGACAGGGGAGGTTGGAGAGCAGTACTTC
TRBV6-5	TRBJ2-5	many	.	CASSYSNGLETQYF	TGTGCCAGCAGTTACTCGAACGGCCTAGAGACCCAGTACTTC
TRBV4-3	TRBJ2-7	few	TRBD1	CASSQERTGSRYEQYF	TGCGCCAGCAGCCAAGAGAGGACAGGGTCTCGCTACGAGCAGTACTTC
TRBV12-3/TRBV12-4	TRBJ2-2	.	.	CASSLFRTSGELFF	TGTGCCAGCAGTTTATTCCGCACTAGCGGGGAGCTGTTTTTT
TRBV6-5	TRBJ2-1	few	TRBD2	CASSYSAGGYNEQFF	TGTGCCAGCAGTTACTCTGCGGGGGGCTACAATGAGCAGTTCTTC
TRBV7-2	TRBJ1-2	.	.	CASSDAQGPGYGYTF	TGTGCCAGCAGCGACGCCCAAGGCCCCGGGTATGGCTACACCTTC